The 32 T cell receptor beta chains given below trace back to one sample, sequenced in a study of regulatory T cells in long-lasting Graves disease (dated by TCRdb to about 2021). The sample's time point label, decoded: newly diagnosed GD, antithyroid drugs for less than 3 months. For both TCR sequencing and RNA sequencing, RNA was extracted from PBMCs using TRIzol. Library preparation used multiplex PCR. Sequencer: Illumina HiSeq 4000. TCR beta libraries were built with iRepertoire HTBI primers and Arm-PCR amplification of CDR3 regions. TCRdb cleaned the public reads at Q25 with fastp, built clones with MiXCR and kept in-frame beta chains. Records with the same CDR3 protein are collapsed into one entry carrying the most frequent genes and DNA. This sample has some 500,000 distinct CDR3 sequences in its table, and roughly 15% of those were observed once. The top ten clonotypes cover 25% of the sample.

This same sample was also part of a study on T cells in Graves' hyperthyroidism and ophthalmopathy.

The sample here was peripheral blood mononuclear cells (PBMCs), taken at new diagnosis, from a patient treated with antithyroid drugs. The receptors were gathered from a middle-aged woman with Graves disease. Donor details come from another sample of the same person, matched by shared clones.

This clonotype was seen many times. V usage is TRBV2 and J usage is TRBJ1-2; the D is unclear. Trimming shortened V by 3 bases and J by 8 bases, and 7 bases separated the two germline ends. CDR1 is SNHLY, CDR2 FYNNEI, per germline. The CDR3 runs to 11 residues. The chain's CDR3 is CASSDRLGYTF. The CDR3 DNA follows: TGTGCCAGCAGTGACAGGCTGGGCTACACCTTC.

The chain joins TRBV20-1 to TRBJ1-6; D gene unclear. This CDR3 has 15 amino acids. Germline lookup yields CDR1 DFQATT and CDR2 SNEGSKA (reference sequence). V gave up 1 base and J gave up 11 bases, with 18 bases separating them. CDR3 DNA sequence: TGCAGTGCTAGAGGATCCGTTGGCCACGTAACACCCCTCCACTTT. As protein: CSARGSVGHVTPLHF.

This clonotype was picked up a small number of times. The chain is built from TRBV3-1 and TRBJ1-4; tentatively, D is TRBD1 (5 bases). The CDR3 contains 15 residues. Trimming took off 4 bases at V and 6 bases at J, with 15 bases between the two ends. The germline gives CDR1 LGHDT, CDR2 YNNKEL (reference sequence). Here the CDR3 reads CASSPPGTVDEKLFF. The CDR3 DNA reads TGTGCCAGCAGCCCGCCCGGGACGGTGGATGAAAAACTGTTTTTT.

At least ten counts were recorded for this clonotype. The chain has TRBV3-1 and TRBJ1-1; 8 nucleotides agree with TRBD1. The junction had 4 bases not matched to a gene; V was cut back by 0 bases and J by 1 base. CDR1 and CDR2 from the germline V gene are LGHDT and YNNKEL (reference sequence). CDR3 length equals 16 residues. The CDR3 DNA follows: TGTGCCAGCAGCCAAGACCCGACAGGGGCGAACACTGAAGCTTTCTTT. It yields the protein CASSQDPTGANTEAFF.

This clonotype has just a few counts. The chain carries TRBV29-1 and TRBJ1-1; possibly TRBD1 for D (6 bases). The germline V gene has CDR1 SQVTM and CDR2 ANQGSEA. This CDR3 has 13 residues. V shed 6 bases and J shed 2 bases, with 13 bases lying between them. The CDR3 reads CSVRDTLNTEAFF. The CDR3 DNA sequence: TGCAGCGTCCGGGACACTCTCAACACTGAAGCTTTCTTT.

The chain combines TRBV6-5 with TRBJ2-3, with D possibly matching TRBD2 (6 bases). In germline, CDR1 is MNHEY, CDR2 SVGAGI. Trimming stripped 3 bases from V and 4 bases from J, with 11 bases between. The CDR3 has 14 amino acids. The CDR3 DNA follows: TGTGCCAGCAGTTATCCGGGAGACCCAGATACGCAGTATTTT. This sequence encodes CASSYPGDPDTQYF.

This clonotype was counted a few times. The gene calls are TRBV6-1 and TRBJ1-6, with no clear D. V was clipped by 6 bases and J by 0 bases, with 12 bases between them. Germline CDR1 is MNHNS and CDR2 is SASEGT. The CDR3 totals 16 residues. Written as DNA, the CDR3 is TGTGCCAGCAGCGCTCCCAGCAGCTCCTATAATTCACCCCTCCACTTT. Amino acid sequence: CASSAPSSSYNSPLHF.

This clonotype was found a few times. The CDR3 here is CASSDPTLNTEAFF. The CDR3 coding sequence is TGTGCCAGCAGTGATCCGACACTGAACACTGAAGCTTTCTTT. The chain is built from TRBV25-1 and TRBJ1-1; D gene unclear. Trimming pared 3 bases from V and 0 bases from J, leaving 8 bases between. Germline-derived CDR1 and CDR2 are MGHDK and SYGVNS. This CDR3 comprises 14 residues.

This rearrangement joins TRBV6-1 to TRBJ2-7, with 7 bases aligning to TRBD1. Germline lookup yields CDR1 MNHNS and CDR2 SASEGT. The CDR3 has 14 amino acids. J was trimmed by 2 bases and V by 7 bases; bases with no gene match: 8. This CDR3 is CASTYIQGAYEQYF. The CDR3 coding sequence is TGTGCCAGCACCTACATCCAGGGGGCCTACGAGCAGTACTTC.

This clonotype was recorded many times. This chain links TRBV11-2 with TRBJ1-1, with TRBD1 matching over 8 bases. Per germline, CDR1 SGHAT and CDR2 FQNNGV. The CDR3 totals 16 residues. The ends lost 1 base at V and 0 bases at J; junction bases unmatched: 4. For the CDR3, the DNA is TGTGCCAGCAGCTTAGGAGACAGGGGAATGAACACTGAAGCTTTCTTT. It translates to CASSLGDRGMNTEAFF. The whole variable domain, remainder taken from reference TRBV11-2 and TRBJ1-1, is EAGVAQSPRYKIIEKRQSVAFWCNPISGHATLYWYQQILGQGPKLLIQFQNNGVVDDSQLPKDRFSAERLKGVDSTLKIQPAKLEDSAVYLCASSLGDRGMNTEAFFGQGTRLTVV.

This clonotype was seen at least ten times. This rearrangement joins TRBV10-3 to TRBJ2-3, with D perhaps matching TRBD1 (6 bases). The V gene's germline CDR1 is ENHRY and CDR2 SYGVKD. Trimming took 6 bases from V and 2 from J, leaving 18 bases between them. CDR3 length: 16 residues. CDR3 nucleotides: TGTGCCATCAGAAACCCAGGGGACGGTTTCACAGATACGCAGTATTTT. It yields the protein CAIRNPGDGFTDTQYF.

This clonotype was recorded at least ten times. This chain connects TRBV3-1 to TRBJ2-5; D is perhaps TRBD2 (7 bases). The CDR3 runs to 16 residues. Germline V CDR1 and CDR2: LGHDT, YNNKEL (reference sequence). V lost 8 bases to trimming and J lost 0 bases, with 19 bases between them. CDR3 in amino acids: CASRTTWGGHQETQYF. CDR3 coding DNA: TGTGCCAGCCGAACCACCTGGGGGGGGCACCAAGAGACCCAGTACTTC.

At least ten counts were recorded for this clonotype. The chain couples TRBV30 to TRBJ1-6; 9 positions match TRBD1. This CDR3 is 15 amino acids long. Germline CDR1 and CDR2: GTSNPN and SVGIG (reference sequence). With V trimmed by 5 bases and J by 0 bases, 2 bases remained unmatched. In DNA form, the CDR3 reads TGTGCCTGGGGGACAGGGATCTCCTATAATTCACCCCTCCACTTT. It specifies CAWGTGISYNSPLHF. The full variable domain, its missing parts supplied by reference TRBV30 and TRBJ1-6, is SQTIHQWPATLVQPVGSPLSLECTVEGTSNPNLYWYRQAAGRGLQLLFYSVGIGQISSEVPQNLSASRPQDRQFILSSKKLLLSDSGFYLCAWGTGISYNSPLHFGNGTRLTVT.

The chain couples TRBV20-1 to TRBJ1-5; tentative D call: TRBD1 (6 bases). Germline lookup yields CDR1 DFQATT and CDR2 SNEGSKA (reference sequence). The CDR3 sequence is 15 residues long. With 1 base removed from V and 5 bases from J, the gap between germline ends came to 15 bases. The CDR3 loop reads CSARGGGGWDQPQHF. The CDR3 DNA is TGCAGTGCTAGAGGTGGGGGGGGCTGGGATCAGCCCCAGCATTTT.

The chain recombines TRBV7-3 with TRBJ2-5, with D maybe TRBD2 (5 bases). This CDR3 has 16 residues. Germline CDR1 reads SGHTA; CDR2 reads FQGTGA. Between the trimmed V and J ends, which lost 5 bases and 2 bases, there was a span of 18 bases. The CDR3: CASSPTRGGVQETQYF. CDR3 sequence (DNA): TGTGCCAGCAGCCCCACCCGGGGTGGGGTTCAAGAGACCCAGTACTTC.

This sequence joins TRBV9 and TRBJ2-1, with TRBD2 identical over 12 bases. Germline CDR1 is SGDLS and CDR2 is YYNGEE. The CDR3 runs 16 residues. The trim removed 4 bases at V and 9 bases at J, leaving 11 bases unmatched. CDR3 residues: CASSIALAGGPREQFF. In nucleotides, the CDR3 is TGTGCCAGCAGCATCGCCCTAGCGGGGGGGCCTCGTGAGCAGTTCTTC.

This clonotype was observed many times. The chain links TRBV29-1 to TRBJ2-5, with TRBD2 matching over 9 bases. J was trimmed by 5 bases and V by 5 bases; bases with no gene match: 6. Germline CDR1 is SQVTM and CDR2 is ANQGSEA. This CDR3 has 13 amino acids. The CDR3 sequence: CSVRASGAETQYF. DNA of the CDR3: TGCAGCGTTCGCGCTAGCGGGGCGGAGACCCAGTACTTC.

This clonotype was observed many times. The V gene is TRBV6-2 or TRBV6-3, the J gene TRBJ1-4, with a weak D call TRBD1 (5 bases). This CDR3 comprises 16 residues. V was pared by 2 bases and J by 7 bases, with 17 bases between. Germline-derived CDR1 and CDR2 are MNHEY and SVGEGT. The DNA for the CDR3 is TGTGCCAGCAGTTACCTTCCCCGCGGGGCCGGTGAAAAACTGTTTTTT. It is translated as CASSYLPRGAGEKLFF.

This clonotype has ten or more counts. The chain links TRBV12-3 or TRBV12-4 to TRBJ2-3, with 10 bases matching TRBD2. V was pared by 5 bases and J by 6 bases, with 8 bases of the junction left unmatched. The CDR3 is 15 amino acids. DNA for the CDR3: TGTGCCAGCAGTCCGAGCGGGGGGGCCGTTGATACGCAGTATTTT. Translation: CASSPSGGAVDTQYF.

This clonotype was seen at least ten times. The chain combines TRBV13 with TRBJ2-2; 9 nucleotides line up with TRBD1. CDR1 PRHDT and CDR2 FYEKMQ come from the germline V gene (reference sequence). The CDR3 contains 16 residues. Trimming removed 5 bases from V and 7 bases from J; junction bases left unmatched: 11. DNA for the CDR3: TGTGCCAGCAGCCCAAAATACAGGGGGCTAAGCGGGGAGCTGTTTTTT. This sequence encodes CASSPKYRGLSGELFF.

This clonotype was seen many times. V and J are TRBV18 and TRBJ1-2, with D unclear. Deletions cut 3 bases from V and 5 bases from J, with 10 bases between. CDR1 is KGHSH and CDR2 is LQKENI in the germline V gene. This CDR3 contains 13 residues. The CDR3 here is CASSPGVGYGYTF. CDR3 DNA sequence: TGTGCCAGCTCACCTGGGGTAGGATATGGCTACACCTTC.

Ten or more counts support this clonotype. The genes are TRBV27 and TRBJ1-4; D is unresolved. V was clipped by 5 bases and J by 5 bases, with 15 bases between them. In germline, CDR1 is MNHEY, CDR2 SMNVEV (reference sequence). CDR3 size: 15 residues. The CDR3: CASSTTRIDNEKLFF. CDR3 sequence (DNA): TGTGCCAGCAGTACAACAAGAATCGACAATGAAAAACTGTTTTTT. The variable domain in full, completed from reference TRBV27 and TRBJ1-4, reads EAQVTQNPRYLITVTGKKLTVTCSQNMNHEYMSWYRQDPGLGLRQIYYSMNVEVTDKGDVPEGYKVSRKEKRNFPLILESPSPNQTSLYFCASSTTRIDNEKLFFGSGTQLSVL.

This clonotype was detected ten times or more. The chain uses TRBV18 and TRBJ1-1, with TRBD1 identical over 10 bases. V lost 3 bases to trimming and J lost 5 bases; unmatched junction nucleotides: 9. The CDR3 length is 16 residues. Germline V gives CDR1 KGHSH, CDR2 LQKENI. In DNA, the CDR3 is TGTGCCAGCTCACCCGGGGGACAGGGGAGTGGAACTGAAGCTTTCTTT. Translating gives CASSPGGQGSGTEAFF.

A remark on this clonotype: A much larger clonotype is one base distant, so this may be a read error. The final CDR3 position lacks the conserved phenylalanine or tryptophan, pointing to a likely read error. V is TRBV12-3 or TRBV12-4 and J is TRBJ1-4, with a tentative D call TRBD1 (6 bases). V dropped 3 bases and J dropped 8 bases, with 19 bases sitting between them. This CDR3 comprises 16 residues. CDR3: CASSLSRGVSEEKLFL. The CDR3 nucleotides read TGTGCCAGCAGTTTGAGCAGGGGAGTAAGCGAAGAAAAACTGTTTCTT.

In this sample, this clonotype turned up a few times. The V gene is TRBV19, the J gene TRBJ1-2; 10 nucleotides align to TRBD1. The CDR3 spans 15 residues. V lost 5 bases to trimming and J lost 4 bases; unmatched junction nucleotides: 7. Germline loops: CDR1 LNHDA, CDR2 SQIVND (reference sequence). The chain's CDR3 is CASSPDRGPAYGYTF. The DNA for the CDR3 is TGTGCCAGTAGTCCCGACAGGGGGCCGGCCTATGGCTACACCTTC.

CDR3 residues: CASSKRTVSRSSYNSPLHF. The CDR3 DNA sequence: TGTGCCAGTAGTAAGCGGACAGTGTCCCGTAGCTCCTATAATTCACCCCTCCACTTT. This chain connects TRBV19 to TRBJ1-6; tentative D call: TRBD1 (6 bases). V dropped 4 bases and J dropped 0 bases, with 19 bases sitting between them. This CDR3 is built from 19 residues. Germline loops: CDR1 LNHDA, CDR2 SQIVND (reference sequence).

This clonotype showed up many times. The CDR3 loop is CASSPGGIPFEAFF. The CDR3 DNA follows: TGTGCCAGCAGCCCTGGCGGGATTCCCTTTGAAGCTTTCTTT. V usage is TRBV5-6 and J usage is TRBJ1-1; D is unresolved. Germline loops: CDR1 SGHDT, CDR2 YYEEEE. The CDR3 extends over 14 amino acids. V was trimmed by 4 bases and J by 7 bases, leaving 17 bases between them.

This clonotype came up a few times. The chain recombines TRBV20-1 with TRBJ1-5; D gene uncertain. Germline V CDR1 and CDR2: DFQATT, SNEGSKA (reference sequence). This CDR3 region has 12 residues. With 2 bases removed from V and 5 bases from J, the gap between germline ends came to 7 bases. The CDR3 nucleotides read TGCAGTGCTAGAAGAAAGGATCAGCCCCAGCATTTT. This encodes CSARRKDQPQHF.

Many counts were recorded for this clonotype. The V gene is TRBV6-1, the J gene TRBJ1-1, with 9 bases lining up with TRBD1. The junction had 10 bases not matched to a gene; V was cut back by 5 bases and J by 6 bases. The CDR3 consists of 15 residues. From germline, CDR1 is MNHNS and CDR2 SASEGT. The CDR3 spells CASSTPGQGGAEAFF. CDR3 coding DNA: TGTGCCAGCAGTACACCGGGACAGGGCGGCGCTGAAGCTTTCTTT.

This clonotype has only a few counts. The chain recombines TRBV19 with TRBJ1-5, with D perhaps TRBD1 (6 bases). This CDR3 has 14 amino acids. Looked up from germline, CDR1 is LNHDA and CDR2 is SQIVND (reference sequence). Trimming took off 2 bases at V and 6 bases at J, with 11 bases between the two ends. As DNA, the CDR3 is TGTGCCAGTAGTATATCGGGGGGCGGTCAGCCCCAGCATTTT. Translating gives CASSISGGGQPQHF.

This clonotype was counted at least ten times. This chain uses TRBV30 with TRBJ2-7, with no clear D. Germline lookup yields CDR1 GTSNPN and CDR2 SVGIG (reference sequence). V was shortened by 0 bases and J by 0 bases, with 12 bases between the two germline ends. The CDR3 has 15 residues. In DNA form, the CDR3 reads TGTGCCTGGAGTGTACGGACGGCGAACTCCTACGAGCAGTACTTC. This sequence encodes CAWSVRTANSYEQYF.

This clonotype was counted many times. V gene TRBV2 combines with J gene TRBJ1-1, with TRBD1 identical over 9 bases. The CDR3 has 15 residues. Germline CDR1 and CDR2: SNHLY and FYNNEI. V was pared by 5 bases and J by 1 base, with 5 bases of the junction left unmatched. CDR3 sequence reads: CASSFRQGGNTEAFF. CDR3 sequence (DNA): TGTGCCAGCAGTTTTCGACAGGGGGGGAACACTGAAGCTTTCTTT.